These 19 T cell receptor beta chains were all obtained from the same sample, sequenced in a study of T cell repertoires in cytomegalovirus infection. TCRdb passed the reads through MiXCR, listing each CDR3 protein once. The sample records some 940,000 distinct CDR3 sequences, more than 25% being singletons. No antigen has been assigned to these receptors. The material sequenced was cultured CD8+ T cells from PBMCs, taken from culture after CMV antigen stimulation. These receptors were obtained from a human donor in good health (CMV status not recorded). Some clones in this sample may be carry-over from other donors' samples.

This clonotype was counted only a few times. The CDR3 reads CASSPSGLHTGELFF. CDR3 nucleotide sequence: TGTGCCAGCAGCCCCTCGGGGCTACACACCGGGGAGCTGTTTTTT. V and J are TRBV7-9 and TRBJ2-2; perhaps D is TRBD1 or TRBD2 (5 bases each). This CDR3 contains 15 residues. Germline loops: CDR1 SEHNR, CDR2 FQNEAQ (reference sequence). With 5 bases removed from V and 3 bases from J, the gap between germline ends came to 13 bases. The full variable domain, completed using reference TRBV7-9 and TRBJ2-2, is DTGVSQNPRHKITKRGQNVTFRCDPISEHNRLYWYRQTLGQGPEFLTYFQNEAQLEKSRLLSDRFSAERPKGSFSTLEIQRTEQGDSAMYLCASSPSGLHTGELFFGEGSRLTVL.

This clonotype turned up a few times. The chain joins TRBV2 to TRBJ2-1, with D perhaps given as TRBD1 or TRBD2 (6 bases each). The CDR3 has 16 amino acids. The V end was cut by 8 bases, the J end by 2 bases, with 19 bases between. The germline CDR1 and CDR2 sequences are SNHLY and FYNNEI. The CDR3 DNA follows: TGTGCCAGCGGGGCCCGGGGGCCGGCTGCCTACAATGAGCAGTTCTTC. This codes for CASGARGPAAYNEQFF.

The table lists this clonotype with a few counts. The chain is built from TRBV4-2 and TRBJ2-5; a possible D gene is TRBD1 (5 bases). This CDR3 comprises 16 residues. Germline V gives CDR1 LGHNA, CDR2 YNFKEQ. V lost 0 bases, J lost 4 bases, and 15 bases lay in between. CDR3: CASSQDILVQGETQYF. CDR3 bases: TGTGCCAGCAGCCAAGACATCTTGGTCCAGGGAGAGACCCAGTACTTC.

This clonotype was detected a few times. The gene calls are TRBV3-1 and TRBJ1-1; TRBD1 aligns across 7 bases. CDR3 length: 14 residues. V dropped 7 bases and J dropped 0; count of bases not matched to a gene: 5. Germline V gene lookup returns CDR1 LGHDT and CDR2 YNNKEL (reference sequence). Here the CDR3 reads CASTRGDLNTEAFF. The DNA for the CDR3 is TGTGCCAGCACCAGGGGGGACCTGAACACTGAAGCTTTCTTT.

This chain uses TRBV12-3 or TRBV12-4 with TRBJ1-2, with TRBD1 matching over 7 bases. Trimming cost V 3 bases and J 6 bases; bases outside gene matches: 10. The CDR3 has 15 residues. CDR3 sequence (DNA): TGTGCCAGCAGTTTGGGCGAGGGGACAGTAAATGGCTACACCTTC. Its protein product is CASSLGEGTVNGYTF.

This clonotype has more than one count but fewer than ten. This rearrangement joins TRBV24-1 to TRBJ2-1; 9 bases map to TRBD2. Germline lookup yields CDR1 KGHDR and CDR2 SFDVKD. V lost 4 bases and J lost 5; bases outside the gene matches: 8. This CDR3 is built from 16 residues. The CDR3 DNA follows: TGTGCCACCAGTGACCTTGGCGGGGGGGCGAACAATGAGCAGTTCTTC. Residues: CATSDLGGGANNEQFF.

The genes are TRBV29-1 and TRBJ1-2; 7 bases line up with TRBD1. The CDR3 sequence is 14 residues long. Trimming removed 3 bases from V and 4 bases from J; junction bases left unmatched: 8. Looked up from germline, CDR1 is SQVTM and CDR2 is ANQGSEA. CDR3 DNA: TGCAGCGTTGAGGGCACAGGGGTTCCCTATGGCTACACCTTC. Amino acid sequence: CSVEGTGVPYGYTF. The full variable domain, in which reference TRBV29-1 and TRBJ1-2 provide the parts outside the CDR3, is SAVISQKPSRDICQRGTSLTIQCQVDSQVTMMFWYRQQPGQSLTLIATANQGSEATYESGFVIDKFPISRPNLTFSTLTVSNMSPEDSSIYLCSVEGTGVPYGYTFGSGTRLTVV.

This chain connects TRBV11-2 to TRBJ1-4; D unclear. Trimming took off 2 bases at V and 8 bases at J, with 12 bases between the two ends. The CDR3 has 14 residues. Germline V gene lookup returns CDR1 SGHAT and CDR2 FQNNGV. For the CDR3, the DNA is TGTGCCAGCAGCTTACCCCCCCCGCGGGAAAAACTGTTTTTT. The encoded protein is CASSLPPPREKLFF. The variable domain in full, completed from reference TRBV11-2 and TRBJ1-4, reads EAGVAQSPRYKIIEKRQSVAFWCNPISGHATLYWYQQILGQGPKLLIQFQNNGVVDDSQLPKDRFSAERLKGVDSTLKIQPAKLEDSAVYLCASSLPPPREKLFFGSGTQLSVL.

The chain joins TRBV27 to TRBJ1-1, with TRBD1 matching 7 bases. The CDR3 is 15 amino acids. Germline assignment: CDR1 MNHEY and CDR2 SMNVEV (reference sequence). Trimming cost V 3 bases and J 6 bases; bases outside gene matches: 10. In DNA, the CDR3 is TGTGCCAGCAGTTTCATCCGCACAGGGGCTTCTGAAGCTTTCTTT. Its protein is CASSFIRTGASEAFF.

V and J are TRBV7-3 and TRBJ2-5; no clear D gene. This CDR3 has 14 residues. Germline loops: CDR1 SGHTA, CDR2 FQGTGA. Trimming removed 3 bases from V and 5 bases from J, with 13 bases in between. CDR3: CASSLDQKKETQYF. Written as DNA, the CDR3 is TGTGCCAGCAGCTTGGATCAGAAAAAGGAGACCCAGTACTTC.

In its sample, this clonotype was seen many times. The V call is TRBV6-2 or TRBV6-3, the J call TRBJ2-3; D unresolved. CDR1 and CDR2 (germline): MNHEY, SVGEGT. With 0 bases removed from V and 0 bases from J, the gap between germline ends came to 7 bases. The CDR3 extends over 15 amino acids. Here the CDR3 DNA reads TGTGCCAGCAGTTACTCGATGGCTAGCACAGATACGCAGTATTTT. Protein: CASSYSMASTDTQYF.

The chain employs TRBV14 and TRBJ2-7, with 12 positions matching TRBD1. The germline V gene encodes CDR1 SGHDN and CDR2 FVKESK. J lost 7 bases, V lost 3 bases, and 7 bases had no gene match. The CDR3 runs to 15 residues. For the CDR3, the DNA is TGTGCCAGCAGCCAGGCCGGGACAGGGGGCCGGGAGCAGTACTTC. It specifies CASSQAGTGGREQYF.

This clonotype was found a few times. This rearrangement joins TRBV18 to TRBJ2-2; D uncertain. This CDR3 contains 14 residues. The V gene lost 0 bases and the J gene lost 3 bases, with 5 bases spanning the gap. CDR1 is KGHSH and CDR2 is LQKENI in the germline V gene. The CDR3 nucleotides read TGTGCCAGCTCACCACCAACGGACACCGGGGAGCTGTTTTTT. This codes for CASSPPTDTGELFF.

This clonotype has only a few counts. This chain joins TRBV12-3 or TRBV12-4 and TRBJ2-3, with D tentatively TRBD1 or TRBD2 (5 bases each). This CDR3 spans 17 amino acids. V lost 5 bases to trimming and J lost 5 bases, with 23 bases between them. The CDR3 coding sequence is TGTGCCAGCAGTGGCTCCCCCGGGACGGACGATTTAGATACGCAGTATTTT. Amino acids: CASSGSPGTDDLDTQYF.

This clonotype was counted between two and nine times. This chain connects TRBV4-2 to TRBJ1-2; D remains unclear. Germline lookup yields CDR1 LGHNA and CDR2 YNFKEQ. The germline V and J ends were trimmed by 2 bases and 6 bases, with 4 bases remaining between them. The CDR3 is made up of 11 amino acids. This CDR3 is CASSQIDGYTF. CDR3 nucleotide sequence: TGTGCCAGCAGCCAAATTGATGGCTACACCTTC.

The genes are TRBV28 and TRBJ1-1, with D uncertain. V was pared by 6 bases and J by 4 bases, with 18 bases between. This CDR3 has 15 amino acids. Germline CDR1 is MDHEN and CDR2 is SYDVKM. CDR3 residues: CASSPTPRWGTEAFF. In nucleotides, the CDR3 is TGTGCCAGCAGCCCCACCCCCCGGTGGGGCACTGAAGCTTTCTTT.

This sequence joins TRBV6-2 or TRBV6-3 and TRBJ2-7; D is possibly TRBD2 (5 bases). The germline CDR1 and CDR2 sequences are MNHEY and SVGEGT. Trimming stripped 8 bases from V and 3 bases from J, with 14 bases between. This CDR3 has 13 amino acids. The DNA of the CDR3 is TGTGCCAGCGCGGAGGCGACGCTCTACGAGCAGTACGTC. Protein sequence: CASAEATLYEQYV.

This clonotype has more than one count but fewer than ten. The CDR3: CASSYSQVQETQYF. In DNA, the CDR3 is TGTGCCAGCAGTTACTCCCAGGTGCAAGAGACCCAGTACTTC. The chain has TRBV6-5 and TRBJ2-5; D remains unclear. Germline V gene data show CDR1 as MNHEY and CDR2 as SVGAGI. Trimming removed 0 bases from V and 2 bases from J, with 7 bases in between. This CDR3 is built from 14 residues.

This clonotype was found a few times. This rearrangement joins TRBV27 to TRBJ1-2; TRBD1 agrees at 7 bases. The CDR3 spans 19 residues. Germline loops: CDR1 MNHEY, CDR2 SMNVEV (reference sequence). The V gene end was trimmed by 3 bases and the J gene end by 0 bases; junction bases not matched to a gene: 16. CDR3 sequence reads: CASSLYWTGVEEANYGYTF. Here the CDR3 DNA reads TGTGCCAGCAGTTTGTATTGGACAGGAGTAGAGGAAGCTAACTATGGCTACACCTTC.